These T cell receptor beta chains were read from a single sample in a study of OX40 agonist ivuxolimab in advanced cancers. This table comes from immunoSEQ multiplex PCR, and its TCRdb copy is limited to in-frame clones, with some not included. The table records approximately 82,000 clones, roughly 88% of them present only once. The sequenced sample was CD4+ or CD8+ T cells sorted from blood, obtained in a trial of the OX40 agonist ivuxolimab. The receptors come from an adult with an advanced solid tumor such as melanoma, head and neck, liver or kidney cancer. The conserved cysteine and the conserved F or W are not part of the CDR3 here.

>TRBV5-1|11|TRBJ1-1
ASSFGGNTEAF
>TRBV7-9|12|TRBJ2-7
ASSLGSGMNEQY
>TRBV7-2|12|TRBJ2-7
ATTAMQNPYEQY
>TRBV7-9|10|TRBJ2-3
ASSHHSDTQY
>TRBV7-3|13|TRBJ2-7
ASSLSLGAAYEQY
>TRBV7-8|10|TRBJ2-4
ASGAGKNIQY
>TRBV18|12|TRBJ2-7
ASSDSTGAGEQY
>TRBV18|12|TRBJ1-2
ASSPTGGFYGYT
>TRBV5-4|15|TRBJ2-5
ASSAGGSSGSWETQY
>TRBV27|15|TRBJ2-3
ASSFGWTAAKTDTQY